This TCR beta chain was recorded in a study of control samples from healthy donors and cancer patients. Measured with immunoSEQ multiplex PCR; TCRdb has only the in-frame clones, and not every one. This table has under 150,000 clones, roughly 92% appearing once. This CDR3 is built from 13 residues. V lost 2 bases to trimming and J lost 6 bases, with 10 bases between them. Germline V lookup: CDR1 SGHVS, CDR2 FQNEAQ. The sample taken for sequencing was blood. This chain uses TRBV7-8 with TRBJ1-2; D is perhaps TRBD1 (5 bases). The receptor comes from a young man in good health. CDR3 sequence reads: CASSLFGTNGYTF. The CDR3 DNA reads as TGTGCCAGCAGCTTATTTGGGACGAATGGCTACACCTTC.